Listed below are T cell receptor beta chains from one sample, sequenced in a study of blood T cell repertoires in COVID-19. The protocol was immunoSEQ multiplex PCR, while the TCRdb copy is restricted to in-frame clones and leaves out a portion. The table records tens of thousands of clones, about four fifths of them present only once. Specimen: peripheral blood. These receptors were collected from a man aged 40-49 years with acute or convalescent COVID-19. The CDR3 runs from the conserved cysteine through the conserved F or W. D genes are given only for firm matches. Size is stated for part of the rows, as once, few or many counts, or as a class when the clone is expanded.

D gene	V gene	J gene	clone size	CDR3 DNA	CDR3 protein
TRBD2	TRBV20-1	TRBJ2-1	.	TGCAGTGCTAGTTTGGCTAGCGGGGGGTATGAGCAGTTCTTC	CSASLASGGYEQFF
TRBD1	TRBV6-7	TRBJ1-4	.	TGTGCCAGCAGTTACCCGGGACAGAATAATGAAAAACTGTTTTTT	CASSYPGQNNEKLFF
TRBD1	TRBV3-1/TRBV3-2	TRBJ1-2	.	TGTGCCAGCAGCCCGACAGGGGTACTCTATGGCTACACCTTC	CASSPTGVLYGYTF
.	TRBV4-1	TRBJ1-1	.	TGCGCCAGCAGCCAAACGGCAGGCGAGAAAGCTTTCTTT	CASSQTAGEKAFF
.	TRBV6-1	TRBJ2-6	.	TGTGCCAGCAGTGAATTTGGAGGGAAGGTCAGCTCTGGGGCCAACGTCCTGACTTTC	CASSEFGGKVSSGANVLTF
.	TRBV2	TRBJ2-7	.	TGTGCCAGCTCGAACAGGGCCGACGAGCAGTACTTC	CASSNRADEQYF
.	TRBV19	TRBJ1-4	.	TGTGCCAGTAGTAAGGCAGGCCCAGCAACTAATGAAAAACTGTTTTTT	CASSKAGPATNEKLFF
TRBD1	TRBV24-1	TRBJ2-7	once	TGTGCCACCAGTGATGCGACAGGGACGTACGAGCAGTACTTC	CATSDATGTYEQYF
.	TRBV9	TRBJ1-1	.	TGTGCCAGCAGCGTGGACAGTTTGAACACTGAAGCTTTCTTT	CASSVDSLNTEAFF
TRBD2	TRBV5-4	TRBJ2-3	.	TGTGCCAGCAGCGCGGGACTAGCGGGGATTACTAGCACAGATACGCAGTATTTT	CASSAGLAGITSTDTQYF
.	TRBV5-1	TRBJ1-1	.	TGCGCCAGCAGCTCCGGGGGTCGTGGTGAAGCTTTCTTT	CASSSGGRGEAFF
TRBD1	TRBV7-2	TRBJ1-2	.	TGTGCCAGCAGCTTCCTACCACAGGGGGATGGCTACACCTTC	CASSFLPQGDGYTF
.	TRBV10-3	TRBJ1-3	.	TGTGCCATCACGAGTACTGGAAACACCATATATTTT	CAITSTGNTIYF
.	TRBV11-2	TRBJ2-1	.	TGTGCCAGCAGCTTAGCGGGGGACTTGCCTACCTACAATGAGCAGTTCTTC	CASSLAGDLPTYNEQFF
.	TRBV10-1	TRBJ2-7	few	TGCGCCAGCAGTGAGGGTAGGGGGTACGAGCAGTACTTC	CASSEGRGYEQYF
.	TRBV7-2	TRBJ2-2	.	TGTGCCAGCAGCCCACAGGGTCCCACCGGGGAGCTGTTTTTT	CASSPQGPTGELFF
.	TRBV18	TRBJ2-7	.	TGTGCCAGCTCACTAATGGCAGGGGACGAGCAGTACTTC	CASSLMAGDEQYF
.	TRBV6-5	TRBJ1-2	.	TGTGCCAGCAGCCGCGACAAGATCTATGGCTACACCTTC	CASSRDKIYGYTF
TRBD1	TRBV27	TRBJ1-2	many	TGTGCCAGCGTAGGGGACAGGGGGCGCGAGGGCTATGGCTACACCTTC	CASVGDRGREGYGYTF
TRBD1	TRBV4-1	TRBJ1-2	.	TGCGCCAGCAGCCTAGCGGTGGACAGGGAGGCCTATGGCTACACCTTC	CASSLAVDREAYGYTF
TRBD1	TRBV3-1/TRBV3-2	TRBJ1-2	.	TGTGCCAGCAGCCGGACAGGGGGCGCGGACTATGGCTACACCTTC	CASSRTGGADYGYTF
.	TRBV4-2	TRBJ2-1	once	TGTGCCGGCAGCCAAGAATATAGTGGTGAGCAGTTCTTC	CAGSQEYSGEQFF